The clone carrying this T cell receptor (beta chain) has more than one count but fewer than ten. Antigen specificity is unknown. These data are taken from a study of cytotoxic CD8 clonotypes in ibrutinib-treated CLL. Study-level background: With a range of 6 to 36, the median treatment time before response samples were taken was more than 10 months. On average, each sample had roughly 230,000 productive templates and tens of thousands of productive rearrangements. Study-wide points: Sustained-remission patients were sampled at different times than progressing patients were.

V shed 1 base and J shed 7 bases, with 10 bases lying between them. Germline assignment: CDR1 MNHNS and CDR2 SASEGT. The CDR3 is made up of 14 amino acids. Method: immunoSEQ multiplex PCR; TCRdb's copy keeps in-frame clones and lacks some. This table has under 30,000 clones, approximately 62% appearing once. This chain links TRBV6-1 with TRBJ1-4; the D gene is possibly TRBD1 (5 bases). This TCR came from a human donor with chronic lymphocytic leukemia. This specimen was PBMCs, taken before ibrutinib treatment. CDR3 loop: CASSEGGGTEKLFF. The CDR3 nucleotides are TGTGCCAGCAGTGAAGGCGGAGGGACTGAAAAACTGTTTTTT.